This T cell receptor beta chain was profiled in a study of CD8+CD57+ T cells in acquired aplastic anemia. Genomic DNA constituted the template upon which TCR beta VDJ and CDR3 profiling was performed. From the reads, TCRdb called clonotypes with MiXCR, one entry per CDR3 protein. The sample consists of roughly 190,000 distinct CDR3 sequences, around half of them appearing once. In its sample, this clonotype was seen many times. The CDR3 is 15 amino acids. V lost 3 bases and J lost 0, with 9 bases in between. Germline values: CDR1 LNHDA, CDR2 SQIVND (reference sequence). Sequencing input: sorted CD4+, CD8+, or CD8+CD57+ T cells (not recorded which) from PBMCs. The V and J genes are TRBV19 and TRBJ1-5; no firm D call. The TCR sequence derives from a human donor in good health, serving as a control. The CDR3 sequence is CASSIGDYSNQPQHF. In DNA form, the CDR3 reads TGTGCCAGTAGTATCGGGGATTATAGCAATCAGCCCCAGCATTTT.